The clone carrying this T cell receptor (beta chain) was picked up a small number of times. Antigen: not known. TCRdb's table, derived via immunoSEQ multiplex PCR, lists solely in-frame clones and lacks some. The data hold under 100,000 clones, with around four fifths observed a single time. These data come from a study of radiation and T cells in renal cell carcinoma. Time point indicated: blood 4 weeks post-SBRT, at nephrectomy. This sample's treatment: 15 Gy SBRT to primary tumor, nephrectomy 4 weeks later. Nephrectomy followed 15 Gy stereotactic body radiation by 4 weeks. General study results and limits: From baseline, blood top tumor clonotypes peaked at 2 weeks post-radiation.

The TCR comes from a man aged 50 to 59 with renal cell carcinoma. Specimen: blood, collected from a patient whose treatment included radiotherapy and nephrectomy.

CDR3 nucleotides: TGCGCCAGCAGCTTACAGGGGGCGCCTGGCTACACCTTC. Translation: CASSLQGAPGYTF. This rearrangement joins TRBV5-1 to TRBJ1-2; 9 nucleotides align to TRBD1. The trim removed 2 bases at V and 7 bases at J, leaving 3 bases unmatched. Germline V gene lookup returns CDR1 SGHRS and CDR2 YFSETQ. The CDR3 is 13 amino acids.